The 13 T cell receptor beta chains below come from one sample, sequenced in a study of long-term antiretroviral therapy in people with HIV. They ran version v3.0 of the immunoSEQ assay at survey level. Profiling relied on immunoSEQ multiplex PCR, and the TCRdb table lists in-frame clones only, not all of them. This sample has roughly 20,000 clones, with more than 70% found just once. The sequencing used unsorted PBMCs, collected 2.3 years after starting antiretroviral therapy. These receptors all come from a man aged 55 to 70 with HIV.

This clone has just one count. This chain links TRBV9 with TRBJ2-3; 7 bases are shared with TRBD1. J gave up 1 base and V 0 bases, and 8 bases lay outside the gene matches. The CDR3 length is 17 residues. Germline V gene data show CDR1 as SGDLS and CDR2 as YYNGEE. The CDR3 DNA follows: TGTGCCAGCAGCGTAGATGCAGGGGGTGGTGGCACAGATACGCAGTATTTT. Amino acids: CASSVDAGGGGTDTQYF.

CDR3 nucleotide sequence: TGTGCCAGCAGCTCGTCGACAGGGGTCGCTGGAAACACCATATATTTT. It encodes CASSSSTGVAGNTIYF. The J gene is TRBJ1-3, the V gene TRBV7-8; 8 bases are a match to TRBD1. Per the germline V gene, CDR1 is SGHVS and CDR2 is FQNEAQ. There are 16 residues in the CDR3. V was clipped by 4 bases and J by 2 bases; unmatched bases: 7.

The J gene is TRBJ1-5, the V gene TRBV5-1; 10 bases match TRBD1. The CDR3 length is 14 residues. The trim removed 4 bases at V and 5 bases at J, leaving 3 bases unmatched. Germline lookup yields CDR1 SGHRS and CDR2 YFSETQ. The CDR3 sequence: CASSNGQGDQPQHF. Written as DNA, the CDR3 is TGCGCCAGCAGCAATGGACAGGGGGATCAGCCCCAGCATTTT.

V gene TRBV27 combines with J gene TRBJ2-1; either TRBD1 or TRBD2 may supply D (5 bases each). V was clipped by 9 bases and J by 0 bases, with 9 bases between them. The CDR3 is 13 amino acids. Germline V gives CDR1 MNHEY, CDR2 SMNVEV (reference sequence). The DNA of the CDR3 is TGTGCCAGTGGGGGAAACTCCTACAATGAGCAGTTCTTC. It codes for CASGGNSYNEQFF.

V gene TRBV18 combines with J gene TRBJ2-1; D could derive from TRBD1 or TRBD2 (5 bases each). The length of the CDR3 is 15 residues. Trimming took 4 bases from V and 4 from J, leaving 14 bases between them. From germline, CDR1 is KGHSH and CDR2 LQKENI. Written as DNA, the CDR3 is TGTGCCAGCTCACTGGGACCGACTTCGTACAATGAGCAGTTCTTC. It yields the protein CASSLGPTSYNEQFF.

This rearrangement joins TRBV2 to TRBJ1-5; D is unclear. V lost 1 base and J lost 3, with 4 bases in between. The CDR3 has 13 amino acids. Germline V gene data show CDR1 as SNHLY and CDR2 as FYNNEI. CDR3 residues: CASSEGFNQPQHF. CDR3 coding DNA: TGTGCCAGCAGTGAAGGGTTCAATCAGCCCCAGCATTTT.

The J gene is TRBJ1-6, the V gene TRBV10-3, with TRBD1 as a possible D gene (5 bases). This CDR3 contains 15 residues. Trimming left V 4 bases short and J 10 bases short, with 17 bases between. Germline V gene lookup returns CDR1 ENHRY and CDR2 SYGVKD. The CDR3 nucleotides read TGTGCCATCAGTGCTGACAGTGTCTTAAAATCACCCCTCCACTTT. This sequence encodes CAISADSVLKSPLHF.

CDR3 coding DNA: TGTGCCAGCAGTTCTCGACAGGGGGGAGACTTGGCCTATGGCTACACCTTC. It is translated as CASSSRQGGDLAYGYTF. The rearrangement links TRBV27 to TRBJ1-2; 9 bases are shared with TRBD1. V shed 4 bases, J shed 4 bases, and the junction held 13 bases outside the gene matches. This CDR3 is built from 17 residues. Germline lookup yields CDR1 MNHEY and CDR2 SMNVEV (reference sequence).

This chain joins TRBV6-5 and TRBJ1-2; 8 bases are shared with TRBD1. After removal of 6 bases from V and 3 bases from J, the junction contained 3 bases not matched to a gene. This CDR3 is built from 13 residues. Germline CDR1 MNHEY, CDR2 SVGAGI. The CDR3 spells CASRKGQDYGYTF. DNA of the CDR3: TGTGCCAGCAGAAAGGGACAGGACTATGGCTACACCTTC.

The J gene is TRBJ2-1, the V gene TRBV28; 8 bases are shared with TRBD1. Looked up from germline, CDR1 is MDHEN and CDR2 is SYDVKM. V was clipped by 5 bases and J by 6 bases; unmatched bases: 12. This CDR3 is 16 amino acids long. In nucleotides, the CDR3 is TGTGCCAGCAGTCCTCAGCCGGGACAGGAGTTCAATGAGCAGTTCTTC. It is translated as CASSPQPGQEFNEQFF.

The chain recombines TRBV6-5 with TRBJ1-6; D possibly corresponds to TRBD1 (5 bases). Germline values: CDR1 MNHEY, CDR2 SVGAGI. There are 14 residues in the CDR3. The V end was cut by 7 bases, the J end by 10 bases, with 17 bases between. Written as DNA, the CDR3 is TGTGCCAGCAACCCTTCGGGGGGTTGGTCACCCCTCCACTTT. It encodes CASNPSGGWSPLHF.

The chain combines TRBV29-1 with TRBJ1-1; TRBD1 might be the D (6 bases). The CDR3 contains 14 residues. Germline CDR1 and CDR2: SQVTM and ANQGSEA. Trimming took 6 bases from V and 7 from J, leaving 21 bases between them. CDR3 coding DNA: TGCAGCGTCGCGTATCAGGGGTTCTCGTATGAAGCTTTCTTT. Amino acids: CSVAYQGFSYEAFF.

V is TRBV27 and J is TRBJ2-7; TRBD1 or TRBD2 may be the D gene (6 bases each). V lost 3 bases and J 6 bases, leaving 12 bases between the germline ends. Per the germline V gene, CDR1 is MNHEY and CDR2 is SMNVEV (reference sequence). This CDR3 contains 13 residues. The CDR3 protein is CASSFWGAGEQYF. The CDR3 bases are TGTGCCAGCAGTTTTTGGGGGGCTGGCGAGCAGTACTTC.